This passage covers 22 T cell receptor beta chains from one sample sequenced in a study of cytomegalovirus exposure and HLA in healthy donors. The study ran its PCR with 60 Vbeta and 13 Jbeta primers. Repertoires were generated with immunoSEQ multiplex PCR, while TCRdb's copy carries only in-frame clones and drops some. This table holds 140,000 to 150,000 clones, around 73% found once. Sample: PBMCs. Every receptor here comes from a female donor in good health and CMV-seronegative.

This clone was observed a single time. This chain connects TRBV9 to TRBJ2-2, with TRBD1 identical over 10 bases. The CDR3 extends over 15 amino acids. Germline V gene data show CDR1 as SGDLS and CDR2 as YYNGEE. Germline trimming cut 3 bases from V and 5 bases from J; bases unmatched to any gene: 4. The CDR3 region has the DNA TGTGCCAGCAGCGCGCGACAGGGGGCAACCGGGGAGCTGTTTTTT. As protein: CASSARQGATGELFF.

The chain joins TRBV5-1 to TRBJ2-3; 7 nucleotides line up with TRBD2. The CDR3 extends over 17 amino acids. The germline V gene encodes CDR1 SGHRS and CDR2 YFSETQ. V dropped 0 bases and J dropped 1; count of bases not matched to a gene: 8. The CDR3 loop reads CASSLAVGTIRTDTQYF. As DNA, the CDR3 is TGCGCCAGCAGCTTGGCTGTCGGGACTATTCGCACAGATACGCAGTATTTT.

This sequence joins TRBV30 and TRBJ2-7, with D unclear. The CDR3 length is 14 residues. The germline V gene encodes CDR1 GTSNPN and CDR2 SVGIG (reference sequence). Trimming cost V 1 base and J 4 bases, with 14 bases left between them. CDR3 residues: CAWSAGAAVYEQYF. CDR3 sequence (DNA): TGTGCCTGGAGTGCGGGTGCGGCGGTTTACGAGCAGTACTTC.

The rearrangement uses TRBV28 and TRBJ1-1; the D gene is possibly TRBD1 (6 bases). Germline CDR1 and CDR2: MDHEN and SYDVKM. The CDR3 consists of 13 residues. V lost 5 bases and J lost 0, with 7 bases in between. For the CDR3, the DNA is TGTGCCAGCAGTGGGACACTGAACACTGAAGCTTTCTTT. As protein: CASSGTLNTEAFF.

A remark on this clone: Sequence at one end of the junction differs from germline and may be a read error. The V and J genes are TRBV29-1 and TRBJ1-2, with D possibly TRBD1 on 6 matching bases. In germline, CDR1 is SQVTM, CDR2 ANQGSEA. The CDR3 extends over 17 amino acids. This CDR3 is CSAEDGVQGRVGYGYTF. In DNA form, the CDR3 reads TGCAGCGCTGAAGACGGAGTACAGGGACGTGTTGGCTATGGCTACACCTTC.

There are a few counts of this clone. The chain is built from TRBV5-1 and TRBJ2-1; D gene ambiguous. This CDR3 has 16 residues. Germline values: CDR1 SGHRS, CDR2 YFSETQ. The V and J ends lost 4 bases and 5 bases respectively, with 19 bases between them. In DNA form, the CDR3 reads TGCGCCAGCAGCAGTGGGCCCTACCCGTCCAACAATGAGCAGTTCTTC. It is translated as CASSSGPYPSNNEQFF. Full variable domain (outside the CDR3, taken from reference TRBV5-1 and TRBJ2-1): KAGVTQTPRYLIKTRGQQVTLSCSPISGHRSVSWYQQTPGQGLQFLFEYFSETQRNKGNFPGRFSGRQFSNSRSEMNVSTLELGDSALYLCASSSGPYPSNNEQFFGPGTRLTVL.

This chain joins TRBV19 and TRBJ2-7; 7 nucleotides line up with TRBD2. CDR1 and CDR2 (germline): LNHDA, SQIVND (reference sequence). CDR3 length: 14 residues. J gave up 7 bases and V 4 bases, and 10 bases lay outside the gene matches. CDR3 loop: CASSTPSGAREQYF. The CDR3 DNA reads TGTGCCAGTAGTACGCCTAGCGGCGCGCGTGAGCAGTACTTC.

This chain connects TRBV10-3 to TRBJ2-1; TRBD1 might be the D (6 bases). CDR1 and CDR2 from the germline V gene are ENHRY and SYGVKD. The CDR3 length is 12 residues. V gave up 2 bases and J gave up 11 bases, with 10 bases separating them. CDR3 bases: TGTGCCATCAGTGAGGTGAGGGGGAAGCAGTTCTTC. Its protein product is CAISEVRGKQFF.

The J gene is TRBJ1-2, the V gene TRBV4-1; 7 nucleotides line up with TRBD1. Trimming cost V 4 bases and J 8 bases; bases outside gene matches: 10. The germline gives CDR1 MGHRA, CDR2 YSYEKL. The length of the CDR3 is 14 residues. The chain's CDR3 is CASSPIDRARGYTF. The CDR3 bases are TGCGCCAGCAGCCCCATTGACAGGGCTCGGGGCTACACCTTC.

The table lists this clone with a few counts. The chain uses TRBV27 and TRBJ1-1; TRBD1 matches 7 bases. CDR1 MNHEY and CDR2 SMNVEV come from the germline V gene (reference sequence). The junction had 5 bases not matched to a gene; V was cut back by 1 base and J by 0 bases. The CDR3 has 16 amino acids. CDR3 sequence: CASSLFAGGLNTEAFF. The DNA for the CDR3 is TGTGCCAGCAGTTTATTCGCAGGGGGTTTGAACACTGAAGCTTTCTTT.

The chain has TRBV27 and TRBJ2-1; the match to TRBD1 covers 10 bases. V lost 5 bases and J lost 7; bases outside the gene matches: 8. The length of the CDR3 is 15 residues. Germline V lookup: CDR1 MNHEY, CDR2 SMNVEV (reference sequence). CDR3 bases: TGTGCCAGCAGTCTACCGGGACAGGGGAGGAATGAGCAGTTCTTC. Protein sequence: CASSLPGQGRNEQFF.

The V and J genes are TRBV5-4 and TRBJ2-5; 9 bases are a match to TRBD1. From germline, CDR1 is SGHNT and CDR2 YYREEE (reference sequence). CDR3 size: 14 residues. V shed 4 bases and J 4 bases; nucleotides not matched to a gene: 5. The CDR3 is CASSAGTGRETQYF. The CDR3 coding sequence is TGTGCCAGCAGCGCCGGGACAGGGCGAGAGACCCAGTACTTC.

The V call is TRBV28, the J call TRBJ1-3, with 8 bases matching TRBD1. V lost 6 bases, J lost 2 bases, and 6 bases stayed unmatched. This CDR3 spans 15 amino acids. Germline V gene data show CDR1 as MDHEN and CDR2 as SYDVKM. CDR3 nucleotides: TGTGCCAGCAGGGGACAGGCTACAACTGGAAACACCATATATTTT. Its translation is CASRGQATTGNTIYF.

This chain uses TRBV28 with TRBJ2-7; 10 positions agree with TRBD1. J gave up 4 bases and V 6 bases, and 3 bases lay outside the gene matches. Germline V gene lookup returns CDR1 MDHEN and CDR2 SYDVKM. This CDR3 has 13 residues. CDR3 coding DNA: TGTGCCAGCAGACGACAGGGGGCGTACGAGCAGTACTTC. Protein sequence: CASRRQGAYEQYF.

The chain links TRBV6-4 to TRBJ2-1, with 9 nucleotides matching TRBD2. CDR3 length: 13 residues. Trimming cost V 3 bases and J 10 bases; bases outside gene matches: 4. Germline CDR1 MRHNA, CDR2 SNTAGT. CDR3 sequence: CASSEGLAREQFF. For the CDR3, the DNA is TGTGCCAGCAGTGAGGGACTAGCTCGAGAGCAGTTCTTC.

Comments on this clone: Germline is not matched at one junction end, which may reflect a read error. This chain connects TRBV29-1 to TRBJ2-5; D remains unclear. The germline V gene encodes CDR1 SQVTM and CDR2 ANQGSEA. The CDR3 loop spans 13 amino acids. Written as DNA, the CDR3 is TGCAGCGTTGAAGGTCCCGGATCCTACGAGCAGGACTTC. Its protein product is CSVEGPGSYEQDF.

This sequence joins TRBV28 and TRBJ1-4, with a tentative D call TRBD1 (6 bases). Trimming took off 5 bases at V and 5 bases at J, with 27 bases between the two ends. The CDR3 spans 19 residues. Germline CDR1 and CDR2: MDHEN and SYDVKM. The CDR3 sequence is CASSAGAQRTRPENEKLFF. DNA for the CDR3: TGTGCCAGCAGTGCAGGGGCCCAACGGACAAGACCCGAGAATGAAAAACTGTTTTTT. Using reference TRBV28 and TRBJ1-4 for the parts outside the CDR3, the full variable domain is DVKVTQSSRYLVKRTGEKVFLECVQDMDHENMFWYRQDPGLGLRLIYFSYDVKMKEKGDIPEGYSVSREKKERFSLILESASTNQTSMYLCASSAGAQRTRPENEKLFFGSGTQLSVL.

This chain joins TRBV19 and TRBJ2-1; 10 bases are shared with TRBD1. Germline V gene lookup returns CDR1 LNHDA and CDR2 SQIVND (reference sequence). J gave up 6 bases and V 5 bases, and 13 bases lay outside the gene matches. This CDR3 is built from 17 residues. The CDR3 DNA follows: TGTGCCAGTAGTTTTCGACAGGGGGCCGTTTCTGGCAATGAGCAGTTCTTC. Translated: CASSFRQGAVSGNEQFF.

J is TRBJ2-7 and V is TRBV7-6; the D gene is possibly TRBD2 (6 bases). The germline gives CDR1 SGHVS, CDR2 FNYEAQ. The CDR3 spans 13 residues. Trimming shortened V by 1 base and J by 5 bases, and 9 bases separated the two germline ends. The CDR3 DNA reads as TGTGCCAGCAGCTTAGTTTCGGGGGACGAGCAGTACTTC. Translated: CASSLVSGDEQYF.

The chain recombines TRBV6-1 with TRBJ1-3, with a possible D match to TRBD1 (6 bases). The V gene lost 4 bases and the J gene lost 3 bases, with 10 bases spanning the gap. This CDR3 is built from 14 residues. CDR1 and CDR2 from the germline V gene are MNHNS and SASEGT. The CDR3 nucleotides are TGTGCCAGCAGTGCCGAGACAGGTGGAAACACCATATATTTT. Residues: CASSAETGGNTIYF.

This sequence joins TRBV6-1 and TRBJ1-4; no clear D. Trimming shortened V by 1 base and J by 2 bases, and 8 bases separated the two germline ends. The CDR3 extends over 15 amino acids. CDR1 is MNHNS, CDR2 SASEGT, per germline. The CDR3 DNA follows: TGTGCCAGCAGTGAAGGGCGGTACACTAATGAAAAACTGTTTTTT. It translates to CASSEGRYTNEKLFF.

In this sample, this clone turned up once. The CDR3 loop is CASTWTRSYEQYF. CDR3 nucleotide sequence: TGTGCCAGCACCTGGACACGATCCTACGAGCAGTACTTC. The chain has TRBV6-5 and TRBJ2-7; possible D gene TRBD1, 5 bases. There are 13 residues in the CDR3. Germline assignment: CDR1 MNHEY and CDR2 SVGAGI. Trimming stripped 7 bases from V and 1 base from J, with 11 bases between.